Here is one T cell receptor (beta chain) with its context. Germline V gene sequence: CDR1 LNHDA, CDR2 SQIVND (reference sequence). V gave up 4 bases and J gave up 8 bases, with 11 bases separating them. The CDR3 totals 13 residues. Method: immunoSEQ multiplex PCR; TCRdb's copy keeps in-frame clones and lacks some. Of 180,000 or so clones listed, approximately 85% are singletons. The sample is drawn from a study of blood T cell repertoires in COVID-19. Source material: peripheral blood. The V and J genes are TRBV19 and TRBJ2-2, with D maybe TRBD2 (6 bases). The clonotype was recovered from a woman of 80 years or more with acute or convalescent COVID-19. CDR3 nucleotide sequence: TGTGCCAGTAGTACCCCGGGGGTGGGGGAGCTGTTTTTT. This sequence encodes CASSTPGVGELFF. Looking up the rest from reference TRBV19 and TRBJ2-2 gives the full variable domain: DGGITQSPKYLFRKEGQNVTLSCEQNLNHDAMYWYRQDPGQGLRLIYYSQIVNDFQKGDIAEGYSVSREKKESFPLTVTSAQKNPTAFYLCASSTPGVGELFFGEGSRLTVL.